A selection of T cell receptor beta chains follows, all from one sample in a study of blood T cell repertoires in COVID-19. The method was immunoSEQ multiplex PCR; TCRdb's version includes in-frame clones alone and lacks a portion of them. The sample has 67,000 or so clones, approximately 77% seen once. Sequencing used peripheral blood. These receptors came from a woman in her 70s with acute or convalescent COVID-19. CDR3s include the opening cysteine and the closing phenylalanine or tryptophan. Fields, in order: D gene, clone size, J gene, V gene, CDR3 protein, CDR3 DNA. The D gene is left open where the match is weak. A clone size is listed for some rows: how often the clone was seen (once, few, many), or a class if it is expanded.

. . TRBJ1-2 TRBV28 CASSFGGRKGGYTF TGTGCCAGCAGTTTCGGGGGGCGCAAGGGTGGCTACACCTTC
. . TRBJ1-3 TRBV5-1 CASSLGYGSSGNTIYF TGCGCCAGCAGCTTGGGATACGGGAGCTCTGGAAACACCATATATTTT
TRBD2 . TRBJ2-1 TRBV7-2 CASSLGSGGPYEQFF TGTGCCAGCAGCTTAGGGAGCGGGGGGCCTTATGAGCAGTTCTTC
. . TRBJ2-3 TRBV7-2 CASSQQTSITDTQYF TGTGCCAGCAGCCAGCAGACTAGTATAACAGATACGCAGTATTTT
. . TRBJ1-2 TRBV19 CASSVGLIGMEGYTF TGTGCCAGTAGTGTCGGACTTATAGGAATGGAGGGCTACACCTTC
. . TRBJ1-4 TRBV6-5 CATKTGLNEKLFF TGTGCCACTAAAACAGGGTTGAATGAAAAACTGTTTTTT
TRBD1 . TRBJ2-2 TRBV24-1 CATSDTPGTGGSGELFF TGTGCCACCAGTGACACGCCGGGGACAGGTGGTTCCGGGGAGCTGTTTTTT
. . TRBJ1-1 TRBV24-1 CATSEQGNTEAFF TGTGCCACCAGTGAACAGGGAAACACTGAAGCTTTCTTT
. . TRBJ1-1 TRBV21-1 CASSKEGTSPTMNTEAFF TGTGCCAGCAGCAAAGAGGGGACAAGTCCGACGATGAACACTGAAGCTTTCTTT
. . TRBJ2-5 TRBV5-6 CASSRDIMETQYF TGTGCCAGCAGCCGGGACATAATGGAGACCCAGTACTTC
. once TRBJ1-1 TRBV29-1 CSVVRLENTEAFF TGCAGCGTTGTGCGTCTAGAGAACACTGAAGCTTTCTTT
. . TRBJ2-7 TRBV6-2/TRBV6-3 CASSPQGPYEQYF TGTGCCAGCAGTCCGCAGGGGCCCTACGAGCAGTACTTC
. . TRBJ1-4 TRBV29-1 CSVVFPVSNEKLFF TGCAGCGTTGTGTTTCCAGTCTCTAATGAAAAACTGTTTTTT
TRBD1 . TRBJ1-2 TRBV7-9 CASRPGQINYGYTF TGTGCCAGCAGACCGGGACAGATAAACTATGGCTACACCTTC
. once TRBJ2-2 TRBV9 CASSVGQGDTGELFF TGTGCCAGCAGCGTAGGGCAGGGTGACACCGGGGAGCTGTTTTTT
TRBD1 . TRBJ1-6 TRBV5-6 CASSLGDRSSPLHF TGTGCCAGCAGCTTGGGGGACAGGAGTTCACCCCTCCACTTT
TRBD2 . TRBJ2-1 TRBV6-2/TRBV6-3 CASSYGTSGRNEQFF TGTGCCAGCAGTTACGGGACTAGCGGGAGAAATGAGCAGTTCTTC
TRBD1 . TRBJ2-5 TRBV24-1 CATSGQAVETQYF TGTGCCACCAGCGGACAGGCGGTGGAGACCCAGTACTTC
TRBD2 . TRBJ2-7 TRBV7-3 CASSPRGGLAYEQYF TGTGCCAGCAGCCCCCGGGGGGGACTAGCCTACGAGCAGTACTTC
. few TRBJ1-1 TRBV6-5 CASRAELIGAFF TGTGCCAGCAGGGCAGAACTAATCGGGGCTTTCTTT
. . TRBJ2-5 TRBV10-3 CAISDRTQETQYF TGTGCCATCAGTGACAGGACTCAAGAGACCCAGTACTTC
. . TRBJ2-1 TRBV7-6 CASSPPTPPGEQFF TGTGCCAGCAGCCCTCCGACCCCTCCAGGGGAGCAGTTCTTC
TRBD2 . TRBJ2-1 TRBV4-1 CASSQGLAGSYNEQFF TGCGCCAGCAGCCAAGGCCTAGCGGGCTCCTACAATGAGCAGTTCTTC
TRBD2 . TRBJ2-7 TRBV7-2 CASSLEGLAIYEQYF TGTGCCAGCAGCTTAGAGGGACTAGCGATATACGAGCAGTACTTC
. few TRBJ1-3 TRBV4-3 CASSFYREHSGNTIYF TGCGCCAGCAGTTTTTACAGGGAGCACTCTGGAAACACCATATATTTT
TRBD1 . TRBJ1-1 TRBV2 CASSRDRGYDTEAFF TGTGCCAGCAGCCGGGACAGGGGGTACGACACTGAAGCTTTCTTT
. . TRBJ2-1 TRBV4-2 CASSQADRGNYNEQFF TGTGCCAGCAGCCAAGCGGACCGGGGGAACTACAATGAGCAGTTCTTC
. . TRBJ2-7 TRBV5-1 CASSLGESFHEQYF TGCGCCAGCAGCTTAGGGGAAAGTTTCCACGAGCAGTACTTC
. many TRBJ2-7 TRBV28 CASSSGTYEQYF TGTGCCAGCAGTAGCGGAACCTACGAGCAGTACTTC
TRBD2 . TRBJ2-5 TRBV7-2 CASSFWTSGGETQYF TGTGCCAGCAGCTTCTGGACTAGCGGGGGGGAGACCCAGTACTTC
TRBD2 once TRBJ2-3 TRBV27 CASRESGRADTQYF TGTGCCAGCAGGGAAAGCGGGAGGGCCGATACGCAGTATTTT
. . TRBJ2-7 TRBV6-6 CASSYAGPEQYF TGTGCCAGCAGTTACGCGGGACCTGAGCAGTACTTC
TRBD2 once TRBJ2-3 TRBV10-2 CASTGAGGVDTQYF TGCGCCAGCACTGGGGCGGGGGGGGTCGATACGCAGTATTTT
. . TRBJ1-1 TRBV5-1 CASSLAQLSLNTEAFF TGCGCCAGCAGCTTGGCTCAACTAAGTTTGAACACTGAAGCTTTCTTT
TRBD1 . TRBJ2-3 TRBV5-4 CASSLGDRETDTQYF TGTGCCAGCAGCTTGGGGGACAGGGAAACAGATACGCAGTATTTT
. . TRBJ2-1 TRBV19 CASSISQTGRYNEQFF TGTGCCAGTAGCATTTCCCAGACAGGGAGGTACAATGAGCAGTTCTTC
. once TRBJ1-2 TRBV29-1 CSVELPGLGGYTF TGCAGCGTTGAATTGCCGGGATTGGGAGGCTACACCTTC
TRBD2 . TRBJ2-3 TRBV19 CASSPPRELSGSQYF TGTGCCAGCTCGCCTCCACGGGAACTAAGCGGGAGTCAGTATTTT
. . TRBJ2-2 TRBV27 CASSLIGSENTGELFF TGTGCCAGCAGTTTAATCGGGTCGGAGAACACCGGGGAGCTGTTTTTT
TRBD1 . TRBJ2-1 TRBV11-2 CASSLVTGVNEQFF TGTGCCAGCAGCTTAGTGACAGGGGTTAATGAGCAGTTCTTC
. . TRBJ1-1 TRBV29-1 CSVEDQSGTEAFF TGCAGCGTTGAAGATCAAAGCGGCACTGAAGCTTTCTTT
TRBD1 . TRBJ2-4 TRBV7-2 CASSSSTGTGNLAKNIQYF TGTGCCAGCAGCTCCTCCACGGGGACAGGGAACCTAGCCAAAAACATTCAGTACTTC
TRBD1 . TRBJ1-6 TRBV2 CASRPLGTGNSPLHF TGTGCCAGCAGGCCATTGGGGACAGGGAATTCACCCCTCCACTTT
. . TRBJ2-7 TRBV25-1 CASSDQQGRYEQYF TGTGCCAGCAGTGATCAGCAGGGTCGGTACGAGCAGTACTTC
TRBD1 . TRBJ1-2 TRBV12-3/TRBV12-4 CASSGDRGGYTF TGTGCCAGCAGTGGGGACAGGGGCGGCTACACCTTC
. . TRBJ1-2 TRBV19 CASSTGRGYTF TGTGCCAGTAGCACAGGACGTGGCTACACCTTC